These 30 T cell receptor beta chains came from one sample sequenced in a study of cytomegalovirus exposure and HLA in healthy donors. Primers included in the PCR were 60 Vbeta and 13 Jbeta primers. The table came from immunoSEQ multiplex PCR; TCRdb's copy has only in-frame clones and leaves some out. Counted here are 150,000 to 200,000 clones, 79% occurring once; the ten biggest clones make up 2% to 2.5%. The specimen was PBMCs. These receptors all stem from a man in his forties in good health and CMV-seronegative.

The chain carries TRBV4-1 and TRBJ1-1; tentative D call: TRBD1 (6 bases). The CDR3 consists of 15 residues. The V and J ends lost 0 bases and 5 bases respectively, with 13 bases between them. Looked up from germline, CDR1 is MGHRA and CDR2 is YSYEKL. The CDR3 DNA is TGCGCCAGCAGCCAAGAAGTACAGGGAGGGACTGAAGCTTTCTTT. The encoded protein is CASSQEVQGGTEAFF.

V usage is TRBV29-1 and J usage is TRBJ2-1, with 13 bases fitting TRBD2. The CDR3 is 13 amino acids. CDR1 is SQVTM and CDR2 is ANQGSEA in the germline V gene. J lost 7 bases, V lost 7 bases, and 4 bases had no gene match. In DNA, the CDR3 is TGCAGCGGGGGGACTAGCGGGATAAATGAGCAGTTCTTC. Protein: CSGGTSGINEQFF.

This clone showed up just once. V usage is TRBV5-1 and J usage is TRBJ2-1; 10 nucleotides align to TRBD1. After removal of 2 bases from V and 5 bases from J, the junction contained 4 bases not matched to a gene. This CDR3 region has 15 residues. Germline-derived CDR1 and CDR2 are SGHRS and YFSETQ. In DNA, the CDR3 is TGCGCCAGCAGCTTTGGACAGGGGGTTAACAATGAGCAGTTCTTC. It encodes CASSFGQGVNNEQFF.

The table lists this clone with a count of one. V and J are TRBV15 and TRBJ2-5; D may be TRBD2 (6 bases). The J call could be wrong; TRBJ2-7 is a better fit for the DNA end. The germline V gene encodes CDR1 LNHNV and CDR2 YYDKDF (reference sequence). The CDR3 covers 17 residues. DNA of the CDR3: TGTGCCACCAGCAGAGATCGCGTGGTCGGGAGTTCCTACGAGCAGTACTTC. It encodes CATSRDRVVGSSYEQYF.

This chain links TRBV28 with TRBJ1-4, with D perhaps matching TRBD1 (5 bases). V was clipped by 6 bases and J by 8 bases, with 16 bases between them. The CDR3 runs to 14 residues. Germline CDR1 MDHEN, CDR2 SYDVKM. The CDR3 protein is CASSPPGQDEKLFF. DNA for the CDR3: TGTGCCAGCAGCCCTCCCGGACAAGACGAAAAACTGTTTTTT.

The rearrangement links TRBV19 to TRBJ2-7, with 8 bases lining up with TRBD1. V was clipped by 1 base and J by 5 bases; unmatched bases: 7. This CDR3 is 15 amino acids long. From germline, CDR1 is LNHDA and CDR2 SQIVND (reference sequence). The CDR3 sequence: CASSIGNRGIDEQYF. CDR3 DNA: TGTGCCAGTAGTATAGGCAACAGGGGGATCGACGAGCAGTACTTC.

The rearrangement uses TRBV28 and TRBJ2-2, with 7 bases that match TRBD2. Germline V gene data show CDR1 as MDHEN and CDR2 as SYDVKM. Trimming removed 5 bases from V and 3 bases from J; junction bases left unmatched: 9. The length of the CDR3 is 16 residues. CDR3 nucleotides: TGTGCCAGCAGTATCTGGCGGGAGAGGGACACCGGGGAGCTGTTTTTT. This sequence encodes CASSIWRERDTGELFF.

The chain joins TRBV5-6 to TRBJ2-3; no reliable D call. Germline assignment: CDR1 SGHDT and CDR2 YYEEEE. The CDR3 runs to 13 residues. V was trimmed by 0 bases and J by 4 bases, leaving 6 bases between them. The CDR3 region is CASSLGISDTQYF. The CDR3 DNA sequence: TGTGCCAGCAGCTTGGGTATCTCAGATACGCAGTATTTT.

The gene calls are TRBV5-1 and TRBJ1-3; TRBD1 matches 7 bases. The CDR3 has 13 residues. The trim removed 6 bases at V and 8 bases at J, leaving 8 bases unmatched. The germline V gene has CDR1 SGHRS and CDR2 YFSETQ. CDR3 coding DNA: TGCGCCAGCAAATTGGAGGGGGCGGACACCATATATTTT. This encodes CASKLEGADTIYF.

V gene TRBV19 combines with J gene TRBJ2-1; D might be TRBD1 (5 bases). Trimming left V 1 base short and J 6 bases short, with 13 bases between. CDR1 and CDR2 (germline): LNHDA, SQIVND (reference sequence). CDR3 length: 15 amino acids. The CDR3 is CASSIGDSVVNEQFF. In DNA, the CDR3 is TGTGCCAGTAGTATAGGAGACAGCGTCGTCAATGAGCAGTTCTTC.

The chain joins TRBV18 to TRBJ1-3, with D unclear. CDR3 length equals 13 residues. Germline lookup yields CDR1 KGHSH and CDR2 LQKENI. Deletions cut 1 base from V and 7 bases from J, with 8 bases between. The CDR3 here is CASSPQGGNTIYF. As DNA, the CDR3 is TGTGCCAGCTCACCACAGGGCGGGAACACCATATATTTT.

This sequence joins TRBV7-2 and TRBJ2-5; 10 bases align to TRBD2. V was clipped by 5 bases and J by 5 bases; unmatched bases: 5. Per germline, CDR1 SGHTA and CDR2 FQGNSA. This CDR3 region has 14 residues. CDR3 sequence: CASSRLAGGETQYF. CDR3 nucleotide sequence: TGTGCCAGCAGCAGACTAGCGGGCGGGGAGACCCAGTACTTC.

This clone was detected once. The chain has TRBV11-3 and TRBJ1-1; 7 bases are shared with TRBD1. V trimming: 5 bases; J trimming: 1 base; junction bases outside the gene matches: 4. This CDR3 is built from 14 residues. Germline-derived CDR1 and CDR2 are SGHNT and YENEEA. The CDR3 nucleotides are TGTGCCAGCAGCACTGGACAGGAGAACACTGAAGCTTTCTTT. It is translated as CASSTGQENTEAFF.

This clone appeared a few times. In DNA, the CDR3 is TGCGCCAGCAGCCCCCGGGGCGGGAGTTCTGAAGCTTTCTTT. It specifies CASSPRGGSSEAFF. The chain carries TRBV5-1 and TRBJ1-1; tentatively, D is TRBD1 (5 bases). V lost 4 bases and J lost 6, with 16 bases in between. The CDR3 spans 14 residues. CDR1 and CDR2 (germline): SGHRS, YFSETQ.

The chain joins TRBV2 to TRBJ2-5; 11 nucleotides align to TRBD2. The DNA end is more similar to TRBJ2-7, so the J call may be wrong. The CDR3 has 14 residues. Germline CDR1 reads SNHLY; CDR2 reads FYNNEI. The CDR3 DNA reads TGTGCCAGCAGTGGTAGCGGGAGGGTCTACGAGCAGTACTTC. This translates into CASSGSGRVYEQYF.

The chain carries TRBV7-8 and TRBJ1-4, with D hard to call. This CDR3 has 14 residues. Trimming removed 5 bases from V and 8 bases from J, with 15 bases in between. CDR1 and CDR2 (germline): SGHVS, FQNEAQ. The CDR3 reads CASSPSGPREKLFF. The CDR3 DNA sequence: TGTGCCAGCAGCCCATCAGGCCCAAGAGAAAAACTGTTTTTT.

The genes are TRBV19 and TRBJ1-2; D not resolved. Germline CDR1 LNHDA, CDR2 SQIVND (reference sequence). Trimming pared 1 base from V and 8 bases from J, leaving 17 bases between. The CDR3 runs to 15 residues. The CDR3 is CASSIAGPQRGGYTF. The CDR3 DNA is TGTGCCAGTAGTATAGCCGGGCCACAGCGGGGAGGCTACACCTTC.

This clone was observed a handful of times. Relative to the germline gene, one junction end is altered; a read error may explain this. The genes are TRBV6-1 and TRBJ2-7; a possible D gene is TRBD1 (6 bases). The CDR3 loop spans 13 amino acids. Germline V gives CDR1 MNHNS, CDR2 SASEGT. The CDR3 DNA is TGTGCCACCAAGTGGGGGCTGGGTGACGTTCGCCAATTC. It is translated as CATKWGLGDVRQF.

The V call is TRBV6-5, the J call TRBJ2-7; 12 bases fit TRBD2. This CDR3 is built from 14 residues. Trimming cost V 4 bases and J 5 bases; bases outside gene matches: 3. The germline V gene has CDR1 MNHEY and CDR2 SVGAGI. CDR3 residues: CASSLRLAGDEQYF. CDR3 nucleotides: TGTGCCAGCAGTTTAAGACTAGCGGGAGACGAGCAGTACTTC.

This chain joins TRBV2 and TRBJ2-5; 8 nucleotides match TRBD2. TRBJ2-7 explains the end of the DNA better; the J call may be wrong. The CDR3 loop spans 14 amino acids. Germline V lookup: CDR1 SNHLY, CDR2 FYNNEI. The CDR3 protein is CASTLAVSSYEQYF. CDR3 nucleotides: TGTGCCAGCACACTAGCGGTCAGCTCCTACGAGCAGTACTTC.

Comment on this clone: The junction does not match germline at one end; this may be a read error. The chain carries TRBV7-9 and TRBJ1-2; D gene uncertain. The CDR3 has 15 residues. In germline, CDR1 is SEHNR, CDR2 FQNEAQ (reference sequence). This CDR3 reads CSSRAGGLVGYGYTF. Written as DNA, the CDR3 is TGTTCCAGCAGAGCTGGAGGGCTGGTGGGCTATGGCTACACCTTC.

The V gene is TRBV11-2, the J gene TRBJ2-7, with D perhaps matching TRBD2 (5 bases). Trimming took off 5 bases at V and 0 bases at J, with 11 bases between the two ends. Germline V gene data show CDR1 as SGHAT and CDR2 as FQNNGV. The CDR3 sequence is 14 residues long. CDR3 amino acids: CASSPEDHSYEQYF. In DNA form, the CDR3 reads TGTGCCAGCAGCCCGGAGGACCACTCCTACGAGCAGTACTTC.

V gene TRBV11-2 combines with J gene TRBJ2-2; possibly TRBD1 for D (6 bases). V was shortened by 2 bases and J by 7 bases, with 14 bases between the two germline ends. The CDR3 is 15 residues long. Germline assignment: CDR1 SGHAT and CDR2 FQNNGV. The CDR3 bases are TGTGCCAGCAGCTTACGTAGTGGGGGCGACGGGGAGCTGTTTTTT. This gives the protein CASSLRSGGDGELFF.

Turning to this clone: An end of the junction does not agree with germline; a read error may underlie this. This chain connects TRBV7-9 to TRBJ2-7, with TRBD1 matching over 7 bases. This CDR3 has 15 amino acids. CDR1 and CDR2 (germline): SEHNR, FQNEAQ (reference sequence). Here the CDR3 DNA reads TGTTCCAGCAGCTTAAGTAAGGGGGCGGGTGAAGAGCAGTACTTC. It yields the protein CSSSLSKGAGEEQYF. The full variable domain, with the rest looked up from reference TRBV7-9 and TRBJ2-7, is DTGVSQNPRHKITKRGQNVTFRCDPISEHNRLYWYRQTLGQGPEFLTYFQNEAQLEKSRLLSDRFSAERPKGSFSTLEIQRTEQGDSAMYLCSSSLSKGAGEEQYFGPGTRLTVT.

The chain couples TRBV20-1 to TRBJ2-5; no firm D call. Gene TRBJ2-7 matches the end of the DNA better, so the J call may be wrong. CDR3 length: 11 amino acids. The V gene's germline CDR1 is DFQATT and CDR2 SNEGSKA (reference sequence). DNA of the CDR3: TGCAGTGCTAGAGGCGGATACGAGCAGTACTTC. Translated: CSARGGYEQYF.

CDR3 nucleotide sequence: TGCGCCAGCAGCCCCCCGGAGGGACTAGCGGGAGTAGTAGAGACCCAGTACTTC. Its protein is CASSPPEGLAGVVETQYF. V and J are TRBV5-1 and TRBJ2-5; 14 nucleotides line up with TRBD2. Trimming at V came to 4 bases and at J to 4 bases, leaving 12 bases not matched to a gene. CDR3 size: 18 residues. Germline V gives CDR1 SGHRS, CDR2 YFSETQ.

The gene calls are TRBV6-5 and TRBJ1-4, with 7 bases identical to TRBD1. Unmatched junction bases numbered 9, after V lost 0 bases and J lost 11 bases. Germline V lookup: CDR1 MNHEY, CDR2 SVGAGI. CDR3 length equals 15 residues. The CDR3 coding sequence is TGTGCCAGCAGTTACTCACAGGGGCAGGTCCCTAAACTGTTTTTT. Protein sequence: CASSYSQGQVPKLFF.

The V gene is TRBV5-4, the J gene TRBJ1-2; D is ambiguous. CDR1 and CDR2 from the germline V gene are SGHNT and YYREEE (reference sequence). The CDR3 extends over 12 amino acids. Deletions cut 0 bases from V and 6 bases from J, with 6 bases between. In nucleotides, the CDR3 is TGTGCCAGCAGCTTGGGTCAGGATGGCTACACCTTC. Translating gives CASSLGQDGYTF. Filled out from reference TRBV5-4 and TRBJ1-2, the complete variable domain reads ETGVTQSPTHLIKTRGQQVTLRCSSQSGHNTVSWYQQALGQGPQFIFQYYREEENGRGNFPPRFSGLQFPNYSSELNVNALELDDSALYLCASSLGQDGYTFGSGTRLTVV.

This chain links TRBV30 with TRBJ2-1, with D perhaps matching TRBD2 (5 bases). Trimming removed 2 bases from V and 5 bases from J, with 10 bases in between. The V gene's germline CDR1 is GTSNPN and CDR2 SVGIG (reference sequence). The CDR3 extends over 13 amino acids. This CDR3 reads CAWSRAANNEQFF. The CDR3 nucleotides read TGTGCCTGGAGTCGAGCGGCGAACAATGAGCAGTTCTTC.

The chain uses TRBV19 and TRBJ2-7; 8 bases are shared with TRBD2. The CDR3 is 12 residues long. Trimming at V came to 10 bases and at J to 3 bases, leaving 5 bases not matched to a gene. CDR1 is LNHDA, CDR2 SQIVND, per germline (reference sequence). The CDR3: CATRTSGYEQYF. CDR3 DNA: TGTGCCACTCGAACTAGCGGCTACGAGCAGTACTTC.